This T cell receptor beta chain was recorded in a study of OX40 agonist ivuxolimab in advanced cancers. This CDR3 is 17 amino acids long. Per the germline V gene, CDR1 is MGHRA and CDR2 is YSYEKL. Germline trimming cut 4 bases from V and 2 bases from J; bases unmatched to any gene: 10. TCRdb's table, derived via immunoSEQ multiplex PCR, lists solely in-frame clones and lacks some. The sample contains approximately 99,000 clones, approximately 90% of which appear only once. The specimen was CD4+ or CD8+ T cells sorted from blood, collected in a trial of the OX40 agonist ivuxolimab. The TCR comes from an adult with an advanced solid tumor such as melanoma, head and neck, liver or kidney cancer. V and J are TRBV4-1 and TRBJ2-5, with 10 bases matching TRBD1. The CDR3 region has the DNA TGCGCCAGCAGCCGAACGATGACAGGGGGCTGGCAAGAGACCCAGTACTTC. The encoded protein is CASSRTMTGGWQETQYF.